The source of this TCR beta chain is a study of T-cell memory formation after mild COVID-19 (dated by TCRdb to about 2021). Describing the broader study: TCR sequence clusters from the two donors were largely donor specific. Longitudinal TCRalpha and TCRbeta repertoire sequencing tracked T-cell clones expanding and contracting after mild COVID-19 in two donors. The cohort comprised two young, previously healthy adult volunteers, one female and one male.

Points on this clonotype: Its specific antigen is unknown. Base quality data are lacking; no much larger clone is found one base away.

V loses 5 bases of germline sequence and J loses 3 bases, and the interval between the two ends is 14 bases. Inclusive of the bounding cysteine and phenylalanine, the CDR3 is 15 residues long. This entry keeps only the CDR3 DNA: 45 bases, framed from base 1. CDR1 SGHAT and CDR2 FQNNGV are derived from the germline V gene. This sample was sequenced with an Illumina NovaSeq 6000. Using 5'RACE with constant-segment primers, TCRalpha and TCRbeta cDNA libraries were constructed, with sample barcodes and unique molecular identifiers added in the process. RNA was extracted from every sample with Trizol reagent. The libraries were amplified in two PCR steps, and the second step added a second sample barcode and Illumina TruSeq adapters. Sequencing of libraries was performed on an Illumina NovaSeq with 2 x 150 bp paired-end reads. The study's processing was this. Demultiplexing of reads and collapsing into UMI-guided consensus sequences were performed with migec v1.2.7. Using mixcr v2.1.11, UMI consensuses were aligned to TRA and TRB V and J templates and then assembled into clonotypes. Expanded or contracted clonotypes were those called significant by both edgeR and NoisET, with noise models trained on biological replicates. For edgeR calls, a false discovery rate-adjusted p below 0.01 and a log2 fold-change threshold of 1 were applied. PCA with hierarchical clustering of max-normalized trajectories of the 1000 most abundant clonotypes was used as exploratory dynamics analysis. Separately sequenced CD4+ and CD8+ repertoires were used to assign the CD4 or CD8 phenotype of responding clones. In TCRdb, the public reads were trimmed at Q25 with fastp and aligned with MiXCR, with productive beta chains retained. Rows with a matching CDR3 protein are joined into one entry that keeps the most common DNA and genes. TCRdb's processing, not the study's, gives the V and J calls here. The sample contains 450,000 or so distinct CDR3 sequences, approximately 25% of them found a single time. Roughly an eighth of the sample is taken by the ten largest.

Overall study results and their limits: SARS-CoV-2 specificity was not confirmed for the second-wave clones peaking on day 37. Balanced CD4/CD8 phenotypes were observed for clones contracting from day 15 to 85, whereas a bias towards CD4+ was observed for a second wave of clones expanding from day 15 to 37. Only a couple of mild cases were covered in the study, and larger cohorts including severe cases with pre-infection samples were considered necessary. Contracting CD4+ clones were located mainly in the CM and EM memory subsets, whereas CD8+ clones were found to be enriched in EMRA. Some responding clones were detected in pre-infection memory, suggesting pre-existing cross-reactive memory T cells joined the SARS-CoV-2 response.

Ficoll-Paque density gradient centrifugation was used to isolate PBMCs. Here the chain combines TRBV11-2 and TRBJ2-1, and the D gene may be TRBD1, 6 bases matching. The receptor comes from an adult woman who had mild COVID-19 (a few samples of this study predate the infection). The sample titles of this study are shuffled in the database, so cell type and time point are left out; the donor was told from shared clones. Sequenced input: PBMCs or a T cell subset sorted from them (not recorded which). The sequence in DNA is TGTGCCAGCAGCCCACCCCAGGGGCACTACAATGAGCAGTTCTTC. It translates as CASSPPQGHYNEQFF.